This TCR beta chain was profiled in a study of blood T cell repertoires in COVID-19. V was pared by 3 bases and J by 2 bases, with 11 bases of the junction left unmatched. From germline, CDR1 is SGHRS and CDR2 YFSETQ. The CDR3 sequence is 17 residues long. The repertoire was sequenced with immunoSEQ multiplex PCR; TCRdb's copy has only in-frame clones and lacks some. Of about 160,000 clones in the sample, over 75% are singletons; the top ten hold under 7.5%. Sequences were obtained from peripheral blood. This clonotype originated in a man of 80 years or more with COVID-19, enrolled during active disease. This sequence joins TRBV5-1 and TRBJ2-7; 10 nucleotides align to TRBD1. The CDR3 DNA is TGCGCCAGCAGCTCGTTGCCCGGGACAGGGGTGACCTACGAGCAGTACTTC. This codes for CASSSLPGTGVTYEQYF.